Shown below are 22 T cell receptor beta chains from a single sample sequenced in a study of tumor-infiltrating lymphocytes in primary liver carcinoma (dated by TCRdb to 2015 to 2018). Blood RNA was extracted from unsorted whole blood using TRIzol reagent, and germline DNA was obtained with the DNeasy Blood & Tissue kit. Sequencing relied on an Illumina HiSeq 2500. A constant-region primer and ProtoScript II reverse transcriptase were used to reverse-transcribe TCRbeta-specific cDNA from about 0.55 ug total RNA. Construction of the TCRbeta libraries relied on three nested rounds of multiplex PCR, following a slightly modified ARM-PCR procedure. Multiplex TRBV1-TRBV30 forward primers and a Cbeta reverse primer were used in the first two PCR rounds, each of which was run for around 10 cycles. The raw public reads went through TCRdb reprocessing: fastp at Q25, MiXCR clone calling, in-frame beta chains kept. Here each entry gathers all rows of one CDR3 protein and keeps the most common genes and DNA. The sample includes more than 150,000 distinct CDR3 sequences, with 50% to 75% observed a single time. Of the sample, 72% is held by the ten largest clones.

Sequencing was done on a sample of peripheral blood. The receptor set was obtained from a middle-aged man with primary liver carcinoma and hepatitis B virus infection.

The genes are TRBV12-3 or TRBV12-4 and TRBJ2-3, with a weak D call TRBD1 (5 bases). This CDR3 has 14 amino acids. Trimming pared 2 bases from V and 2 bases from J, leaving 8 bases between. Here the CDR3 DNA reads TGTGCCAGCAGTTTAACAGGTTTCACAGATACGCAGTATTTT. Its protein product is CASSLTGFTDTQYF.

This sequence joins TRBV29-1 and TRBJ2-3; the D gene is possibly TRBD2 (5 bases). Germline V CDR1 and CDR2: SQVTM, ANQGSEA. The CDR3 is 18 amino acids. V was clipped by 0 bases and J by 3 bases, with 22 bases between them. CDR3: CSVEEGFGGRGDTDTQYF. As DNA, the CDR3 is TGCAGCGTTGAAGAGGGATTCGGTGGGAGAGGAGATACAGATACGCAGTATTTT.

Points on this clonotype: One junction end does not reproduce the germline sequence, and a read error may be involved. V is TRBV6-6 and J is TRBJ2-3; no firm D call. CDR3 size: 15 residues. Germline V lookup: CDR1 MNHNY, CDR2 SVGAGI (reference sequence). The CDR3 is CASSYSGRVSDMQYF. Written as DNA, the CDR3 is TGTGCCAGCAGTTACTCAGGCCGGGTCTCAGATATGCAGTATTTT.

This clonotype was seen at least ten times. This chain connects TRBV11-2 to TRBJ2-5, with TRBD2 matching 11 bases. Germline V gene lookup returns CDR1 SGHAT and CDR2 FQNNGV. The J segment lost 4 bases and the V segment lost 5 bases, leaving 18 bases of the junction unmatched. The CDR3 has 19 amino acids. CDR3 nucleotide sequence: TGTGCCAGCAGCAAAACGGCCGTAACTAGCGGGAGTATAGGAGAGACCCAGTACTTC. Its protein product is CASSKTAVTSGSIGETQYF. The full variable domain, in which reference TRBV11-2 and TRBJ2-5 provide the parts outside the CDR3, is EAGVAQSPRYKIIEKRQSVAFWCNPISGHATLYWYQQILGQGPKLLIQFQNNGVVDDSQLPKDRFSAERLKGVDSTLKIQPAKLEDSAVYLCASSKTAVTSGSIGETQYFGPGTRLLVL.

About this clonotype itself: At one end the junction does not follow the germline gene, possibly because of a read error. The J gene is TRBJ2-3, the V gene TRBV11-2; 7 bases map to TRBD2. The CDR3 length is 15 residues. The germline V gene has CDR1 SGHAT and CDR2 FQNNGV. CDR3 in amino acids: CASSLGGRSTDTQYF. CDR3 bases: TGTGCTAGCAGCTTAGGCGGGAGATCCACAGATACGCAGTATTTT.

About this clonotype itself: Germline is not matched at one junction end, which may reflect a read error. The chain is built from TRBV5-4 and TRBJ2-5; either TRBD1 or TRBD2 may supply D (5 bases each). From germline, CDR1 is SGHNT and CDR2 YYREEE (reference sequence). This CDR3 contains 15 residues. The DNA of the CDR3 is TGTTCCAGCAGCTTCGCCGGGACGAATCGGGAGACCCAGTACTTC. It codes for CSSSFAGTNRETQYF.

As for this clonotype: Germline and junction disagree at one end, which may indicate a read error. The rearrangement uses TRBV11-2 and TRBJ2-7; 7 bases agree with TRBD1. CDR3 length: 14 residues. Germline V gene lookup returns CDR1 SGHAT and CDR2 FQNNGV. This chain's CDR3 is CVTSYDRDEDEQYF. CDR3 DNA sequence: TGCGTCACCAGCTATGACAGGGATGAGGACGAGCAGTACTTC.

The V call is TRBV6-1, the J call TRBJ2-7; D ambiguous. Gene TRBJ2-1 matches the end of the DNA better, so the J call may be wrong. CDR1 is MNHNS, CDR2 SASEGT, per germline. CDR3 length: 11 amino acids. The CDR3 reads CASRTSTEQFF. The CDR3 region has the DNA TGTGCCAGCAGGACCTCGACCGAGCAGTTCTTC.

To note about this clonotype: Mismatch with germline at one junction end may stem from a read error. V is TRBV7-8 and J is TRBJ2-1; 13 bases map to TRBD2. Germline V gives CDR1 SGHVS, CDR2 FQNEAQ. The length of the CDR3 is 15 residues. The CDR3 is CASSKGLAGAGEQSF. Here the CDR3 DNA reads TGTGCCAGCAGCAAAGGACTAGCGGGAGCGGGGGAGCAGTCCTTC.

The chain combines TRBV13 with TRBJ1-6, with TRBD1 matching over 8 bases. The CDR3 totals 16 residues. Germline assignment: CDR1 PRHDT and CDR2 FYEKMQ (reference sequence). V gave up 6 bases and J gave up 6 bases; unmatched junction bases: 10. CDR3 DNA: TGTGCCAGCAGTCGAGGGGCAGGGGGCATTAATTCACCCCTCCACTTT. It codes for CASSRGAGGINSPLHF.

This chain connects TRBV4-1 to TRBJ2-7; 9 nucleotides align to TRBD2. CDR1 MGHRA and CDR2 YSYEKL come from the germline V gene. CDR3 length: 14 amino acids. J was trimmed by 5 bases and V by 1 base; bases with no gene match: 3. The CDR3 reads CASSQVAGENEQYF. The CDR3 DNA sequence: TGCGCCAGCAGCCAAGTAGCGGGAGAGAACGAGCAGTACTTC.

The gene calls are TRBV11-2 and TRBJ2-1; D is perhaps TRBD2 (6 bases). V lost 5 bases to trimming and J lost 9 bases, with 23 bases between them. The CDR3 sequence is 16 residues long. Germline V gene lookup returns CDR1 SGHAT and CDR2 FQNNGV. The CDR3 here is CASSLDIELAMREQFF. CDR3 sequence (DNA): TGTGCCAGCAGCCTTGATATCGAACTAGCCATGCGTGAGCAGTTCTTC.

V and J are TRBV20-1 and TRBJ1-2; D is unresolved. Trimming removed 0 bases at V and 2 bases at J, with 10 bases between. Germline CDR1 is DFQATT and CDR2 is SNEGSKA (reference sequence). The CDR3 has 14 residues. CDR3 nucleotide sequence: TGCAGTGCTAGAGAGCCTGAACCCAACTATGGCTACACCTTC. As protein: CSAREPEPNYGYTF.

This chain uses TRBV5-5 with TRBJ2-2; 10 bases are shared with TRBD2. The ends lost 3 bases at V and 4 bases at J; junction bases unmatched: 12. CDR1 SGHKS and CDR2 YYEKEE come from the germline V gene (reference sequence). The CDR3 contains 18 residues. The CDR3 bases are TGTGCCAGCAGCTCGCGGCCCGTGACTAGCGGGTTCACCGGGGAGCTGTTTTTT. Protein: CASSSRPVTSGFTGELFF.

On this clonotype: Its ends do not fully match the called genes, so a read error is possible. Written as DNA, the CDR3 is TGTGCCAGCAGATTAGGTCCGGAGACCCAGTACTTC. Its translation is CASRLGPETQYF. The V call is TRBV11-2, the J call TRBJ2-5, with unresolved D. CDR3 length equals 12 residues. The germline V gene encodes CDR1 SGHAT and CDR2 FQNNGV.

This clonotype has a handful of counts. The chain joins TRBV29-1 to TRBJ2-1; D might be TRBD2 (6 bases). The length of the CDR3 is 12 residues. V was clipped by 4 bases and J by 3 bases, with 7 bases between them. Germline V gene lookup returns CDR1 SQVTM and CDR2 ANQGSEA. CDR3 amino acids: CSVVGGYNEQFF. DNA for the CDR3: TGCAGCGTTGTCGGGGGCTACAATGAGCAGTTCTTC.

CDR3 sequence reads: CASSPTSGIYEQYF. In nucleotides, the CDR3 is TGTGCCAGCAGCCCAACTAGCGGGATCTACGAGCAGTACTTC. J is TRBJ2-7 and V is TRBV11-2; 10 bases are a match to TRBD2. The CDR3 sequence is 14 residues long. Germline CDR1 is SGHAT and CDR2 is FQNNGV. The J segment lost 3 bases and the V segment lost 5 bases, leaving 4 bases of the junction unmatched.

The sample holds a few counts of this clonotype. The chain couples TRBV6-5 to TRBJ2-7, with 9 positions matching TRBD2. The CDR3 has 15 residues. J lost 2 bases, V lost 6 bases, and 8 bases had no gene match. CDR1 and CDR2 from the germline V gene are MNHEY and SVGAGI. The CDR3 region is CASRSRLAAPYEQYF. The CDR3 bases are TGTGCCAGCAGATCCAGACTAGCGGCCCCCTACGAGCAGTACTTC.

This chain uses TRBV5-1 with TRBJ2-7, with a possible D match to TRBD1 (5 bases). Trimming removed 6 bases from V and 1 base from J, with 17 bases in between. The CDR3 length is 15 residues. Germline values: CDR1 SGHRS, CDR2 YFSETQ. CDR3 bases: TGCGCCAGCAACCCCGGACACACCGAGTCCTACGAGCAGTACTTC. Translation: CASNPGHTESYEQYF.

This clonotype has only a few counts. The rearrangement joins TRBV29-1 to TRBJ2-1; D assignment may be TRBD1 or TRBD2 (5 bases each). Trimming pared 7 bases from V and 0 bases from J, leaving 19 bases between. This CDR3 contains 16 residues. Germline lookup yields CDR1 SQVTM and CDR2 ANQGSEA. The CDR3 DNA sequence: TGCAGCGGTACAGACCCGGGGCCCAGCTCCTACAATGAGCAGTTCTTC. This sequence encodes CSGTDPGPSSYNEQFF.

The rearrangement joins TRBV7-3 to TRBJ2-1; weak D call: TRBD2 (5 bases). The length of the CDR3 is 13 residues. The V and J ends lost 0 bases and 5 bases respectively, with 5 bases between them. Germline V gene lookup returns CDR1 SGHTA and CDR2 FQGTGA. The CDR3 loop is CASSLTSDNEQFF. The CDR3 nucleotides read TGTGCCAGCAGCTTAACTAGCGACAATGAGCAGTTCTTC.

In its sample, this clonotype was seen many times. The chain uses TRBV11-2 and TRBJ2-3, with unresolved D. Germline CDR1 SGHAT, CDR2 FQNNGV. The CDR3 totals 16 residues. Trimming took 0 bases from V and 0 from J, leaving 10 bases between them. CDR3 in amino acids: CASSLDSLSSTDTQYF. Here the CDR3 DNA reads TGTGCCAGCAGCTTAGATTCTCTTTCTAGCACAGATACGCAGTATTTT.